This T cell receptor (beta chain) came from a study of identical twins. One entry per CDR3 protein, called by TCRdb with MiXCR from the 5' RACE reads. The data hold around 280,000 distinct CDR3 sequences, with approximately 8.5% observed a single time. V was clipped by 6 bases and J by 7 bases; unmatched bases: 9. This CDR3 has 14 amino acids. Germline V gene lookup returns CDR1 MNHEY and CDR2 SVGEGT. The same specimen was also included in a second study, on yellow fever vaccine responses in identical twins. According to that study: The T cell response to vaccination in identical twins was reportedly partly convergent and partly personalized.

The receptor comes from a woman younger than 30 in good health. This sequence joins TRBV6-2 or TRBV6-3 and TRBJ2-1; 7 bases line up with TRBD1. Sequenced material: memory (CD45RO+) T cells sorted from blood. CDR3 DNA sequence: TGTGCCAGCAGCCAGGGGGTTTGGGGGAATGAGCAGTTCTTC. Its translation: CASSQGVWGNEQFF.